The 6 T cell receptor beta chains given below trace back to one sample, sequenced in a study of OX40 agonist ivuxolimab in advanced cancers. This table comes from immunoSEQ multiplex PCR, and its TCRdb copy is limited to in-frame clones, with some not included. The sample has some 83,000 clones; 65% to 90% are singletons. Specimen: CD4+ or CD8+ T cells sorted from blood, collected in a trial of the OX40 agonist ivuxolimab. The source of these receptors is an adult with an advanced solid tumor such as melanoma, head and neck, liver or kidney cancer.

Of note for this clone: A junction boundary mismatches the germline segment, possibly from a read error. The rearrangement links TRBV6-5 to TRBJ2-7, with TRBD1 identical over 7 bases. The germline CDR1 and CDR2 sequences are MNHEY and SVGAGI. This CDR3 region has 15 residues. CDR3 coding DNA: TGTGCCAGCAGTGACTCCGGGACAGCCTCCTACGAGCAGTACTTC. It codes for CASSDSGTASYEQYF.

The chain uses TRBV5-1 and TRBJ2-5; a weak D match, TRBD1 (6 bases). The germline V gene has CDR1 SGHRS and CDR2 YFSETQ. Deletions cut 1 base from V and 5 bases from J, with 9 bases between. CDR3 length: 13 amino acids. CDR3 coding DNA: TGCGCCAGCAGCTTGAGGGACACCGAGACCCAGTACTTC. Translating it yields CASSLRDTETQYF.

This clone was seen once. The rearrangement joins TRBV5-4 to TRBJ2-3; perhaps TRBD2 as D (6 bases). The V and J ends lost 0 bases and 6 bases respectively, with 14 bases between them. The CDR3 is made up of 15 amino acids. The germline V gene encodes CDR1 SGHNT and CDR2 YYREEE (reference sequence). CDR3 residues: CASSLDRGDSDTQYF. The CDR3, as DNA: TGTGCCAGCAGCTTGGATCGAGGGGACTCCGATACGCAGTATTTT.

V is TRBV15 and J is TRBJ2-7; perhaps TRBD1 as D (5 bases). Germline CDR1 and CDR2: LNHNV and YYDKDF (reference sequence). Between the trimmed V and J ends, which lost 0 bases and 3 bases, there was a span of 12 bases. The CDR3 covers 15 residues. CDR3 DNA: TGTGCCACCAGCAGAGACCCAGGGAATGTCTACGAGCAGTACTTC. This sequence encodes CATSRDPGNVYEQYF. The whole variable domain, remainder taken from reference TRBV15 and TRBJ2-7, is DAMVIQNPRYQVTQFGKPVTLSCSQTLNHNVMYWYQQKSSQAPKLLFHYYDKDFNNEADTPDNFQSRRPNTSFCFLDIRSPGLGDTAMYLCATSRDPGNVYEQYFGPGTRLTVT.

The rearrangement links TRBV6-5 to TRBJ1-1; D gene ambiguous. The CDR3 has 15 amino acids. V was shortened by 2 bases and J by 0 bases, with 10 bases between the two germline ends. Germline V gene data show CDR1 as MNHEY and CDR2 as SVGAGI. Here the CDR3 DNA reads TGTGCCAGCAGTTACGACGGCGGTCTGAACACTGAAGCTTTCTTT. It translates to CASSYDGGLNTEAFF.

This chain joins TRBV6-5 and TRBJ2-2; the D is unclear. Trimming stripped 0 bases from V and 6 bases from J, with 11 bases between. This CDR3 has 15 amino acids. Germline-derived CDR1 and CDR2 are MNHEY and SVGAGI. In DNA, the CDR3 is TGTGCCAGCAGTTACTCGTCAGGAAACGCCGGGGAGCTGTTTTTT. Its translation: CASSYSSGNAGELFF.